This T cell receptor beta chain stems from a study of T cells in Graves' hyperthyroidism and ophthalmopathy (dated by TCRdb to between 2017 and 2020). Regarding the research as a whole: Peripheral blood samples were taken at initial diagnosis, before any treatment was given. To identify TCR V-J signatures that set the groups apart, the researchers used a discovery cohort of about a hundred patients, made up of under 45 with Graves' ophthalmopathy and about 55 with stable Graves' hyperthyroidism. Once sampling was done, hyperthyroidism patients were given methimazole at a starting dose of 30 mg daily, whereas ophthalmopathy patients were given high-dose intravenous methylprednisolone. According to the paper, TCR Vbeta CDR3 sequencing was carried out on over 130 peripheral blood samples, which came from 40 to 45 ophthalmopathy, 70 to 80 hyperthyroidism and roughly 17 progressor patients. Whether ophthalmopathy could be predicted prospectively was tested in an independent validation cohort made up of under 20 hyperthyroidism patients plus 17 patients who later progressed to ophthalmopathy. In about 6 Graves' hyperthyroidism patients, the study also compared T-cell repertoires from thyroid tissue with T-cell repertoires from blood. The 95 to 100 discovery patients were randomly split 7:3 into training and test sets.

Ophthalmopathy patients had moderately to severely active disease, with a Clinical Activity Score of 3 or more, a NOSPECS grade of 4 or more, and a disease duration of less than 3 months. Patients with uncontrolled infections, other autoimmune diseases, pregnancy or lactation were excluded. Diagnoses were based on clinical symptoms, serum thyroxine and TRAb, thyroid ultrasound and orbital computed tomography. PBMCs were separated from 10 ml of fresh peripheral blood using Ficoll-Paque density gradient centrifugation. Total RNA was extracted with Trizol reagent, and quality was checked on an Agilent 2100 Bioanalyzer. The TCR beta CDR3 regions were amplified from RNA transcripts. The first round of RT-PCR for the TCR CDR3 was performed with the HTBI primer set and the Qiagen OneStep RT-PCR kit. A second multiplex PCR round built the libraries, followed by size selection and purification. Paired-end sequencing of the libraries was performed with 100 bp reads on an Illumina HiSeq2000. The paper's data handling went like this. Raw data were processed with SOAPnuke, discarding reads with adapters, uncalled bases, mean Phred below 15, or no exact constant-primer or identifier match. COPE v1.2.5 was used to merge high-quality paired reads, and clonotypes were defined as unique nucleotide sequences. MiTCR v1.1 was used to align the clonotypes against IMGT TRBV, TRBD and TRBJ reference segments. Analysis was restricted to V-J combinations with a frequency above 0.0001, which covered about 99% of repertoires. A TCS score was defined as the ratio between F50 (clonal expansion) and ExV (chaos), using BLOSUM62-based TCRdist between CDR3 peptides within each V-J. Welch's t-statistics and random forest reduced 450 to 600 V-J features to roughly 13, which were used in a naive Bayes classifier (R e1071). TCRdb passed the public sequencing reads through fastp at Q25 and MiXCR, retaining productive beta sequences. Here each entry gathers all rows of one CDR3 protein and keeps the most common genes and DNA. These V and J calls derive from TCRdb rather than the authors' analysis. Here the sample has around 530,000 distinct CDR3 sequences; approximately 17% occur a single time. The top ten clones comprise approximately 18% of the sample.

Points the paper makes about the study in general: In validation, the model predicted progression to ophthalmopathy with 55% to 71% sensitivity and roughly 72% specificity, a median of 6.5 months before onset. Ophthalmopathy was separated from stable hyperthyroidism by a 13 V-J signature model, with approximately 90% sensitivity and about 81% specificity obtained in cross-validation and 80%/75% obtained in testing. Most expanded thyroid clonotypes (frequency above 0.001) were also found in blood, which suggests that blood repertoires may mirror thyroid immune responses. Sample size was not statistically predetermined, and investigators were not blinded to group allocation.

This clonotype was recorded a few times. Its antigen is still unknown. One base away there is no much larger clone; base qualities are not given. Sequenced input: blood. The origin of this receptor is a woman between 18 and 29 years old with Graves' ophthalmopathy.

The CDR3 loop reads CATSDRLAGRLSYNEQFF. The DNA sequence is as follows: TGTGCCACCAGTGATAGGCTAGCGGGAAGATTGTCCTACAATGAGCAGTTCTTC. Here the chain combines TRBV24-1 and TRBJ2-1; 9 central nucleotides agree with TRBD2. Trimmed from V: 3 bases; trimmed from J: 1 base; junction bases lacking a gene match: 9. Via the germline V gene, CDR1 is KGHDR and CDR2 SFDVKD. The CDR3 contains 18 residues, cysteine and phenylalanine counted. Solely the CDR3 DNA is kept, with 54 bases framed from the first base.